The clone carrying this TCR beta chain was seen repeatedly, ten times or more. This entry comes from a study of spatial heterogeneity in lung cancer. Study-wide context: Samples came from approximately 65 TRACERx patients with untreated early-stage lung cancer.

Each molecule of TCR cDNA was tagged with one unique molecular identifier. Each CDR3 protein gets one entry after TCRdb re-called the 5' RACE reads with MiXCR. The sample has 25,000 or so distinct CDR3 sequences, about 5.6% seen once. Sample time point: blood at routine non-recurrence follow-up after resection. Material for sequencing was whole RNA from tumor, nontumor lung or frozen PBMC, left unsorted. V was cut by 1 base and J by 4 bases, with 7 bases left in between. CDR1 is LGHDT, CDR2 YNNKEL, per germline (reference sequence). This CDR3 spans 13 amino acids. The sample here was PBMCs, taken at follow-up. The chain joins TRBV3-1 to TRBJ1-2, with D unresolved. The clonotype comes from a male donor with early-stage non-small cell lung cancer. The CDR3 DNA reads TGTGCCAGCAGCCAAGGGCAGAGCTATGGCTACACCTTC. Translating it yields CASSQGQSYGYTF.